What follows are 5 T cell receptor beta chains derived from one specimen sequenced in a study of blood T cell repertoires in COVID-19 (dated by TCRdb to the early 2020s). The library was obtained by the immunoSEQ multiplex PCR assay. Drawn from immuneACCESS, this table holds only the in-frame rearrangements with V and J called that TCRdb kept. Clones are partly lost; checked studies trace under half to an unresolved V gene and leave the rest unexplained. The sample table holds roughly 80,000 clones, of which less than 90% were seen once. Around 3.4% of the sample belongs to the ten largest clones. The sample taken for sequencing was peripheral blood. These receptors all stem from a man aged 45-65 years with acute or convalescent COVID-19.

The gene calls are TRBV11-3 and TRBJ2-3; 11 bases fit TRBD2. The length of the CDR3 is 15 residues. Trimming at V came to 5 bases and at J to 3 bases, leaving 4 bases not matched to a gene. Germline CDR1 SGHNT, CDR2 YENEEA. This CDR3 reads CASSATSGTTDTQYF. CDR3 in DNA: TGTGCCAGCAGCGCGACTAGCGGGACGACAGATACGCAGTATTTT.

Here the CDR3 reads CASRVNSNSPLHF. The CDR3 bases are TGTGCCAGCAGAGTCAACTCTAATTCACCCCTCCACTTT. The chain couples TRBV6-5 to TRBJ1-6; no definite D call. The CDR3 sequence is 13 residues long. The ends were cut back, 6 bases at V and 6 bases at J, with 9 bases in the middle. The germline gives CDR1 MNHEY, CDR2 SVGAGI.

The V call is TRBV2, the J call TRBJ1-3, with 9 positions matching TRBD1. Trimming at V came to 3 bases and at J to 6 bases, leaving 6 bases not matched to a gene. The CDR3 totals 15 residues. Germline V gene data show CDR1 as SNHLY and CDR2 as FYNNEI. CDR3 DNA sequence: TGTGCCAGCAGTGAGAGCGGGACAGGGACAAACACCATATATTTT. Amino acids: CASSESGTGTNTIYF.

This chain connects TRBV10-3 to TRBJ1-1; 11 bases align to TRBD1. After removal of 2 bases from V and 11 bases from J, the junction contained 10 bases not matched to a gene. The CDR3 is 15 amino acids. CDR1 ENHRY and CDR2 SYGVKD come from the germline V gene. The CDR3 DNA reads TGTGCCATCAGTGAGGGGGAGGGACAGGGGGTGATGGCTTTCTTT. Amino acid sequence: CAISEGEGQGVMAFF.

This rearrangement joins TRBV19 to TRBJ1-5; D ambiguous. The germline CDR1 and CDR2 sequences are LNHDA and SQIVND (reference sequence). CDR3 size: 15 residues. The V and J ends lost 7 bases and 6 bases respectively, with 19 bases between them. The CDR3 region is CASKPGLLGSQPQHF. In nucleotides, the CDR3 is TGTGCCAGTAAACCGGGTCTCCTAGGGAGTCAGCCCCAGCATTTT.